This TCR beta chain was observed in a study of T-cell memory formation after mild COVID-19 (dated by TCRdb to 2020 to 2023). Broadly, across the study: TCR sequence clusters from the two donors were largely donor specific. In two donors, T-cell clones that expanded and contracted after mild COVID-19 were followed by sequencing TCRalpha and TCRbeta repertoires longitudinally. The cohort was made up of two young adult volunteers, one female and one male, who were previously healthy.

As regards this clonotype: The target of this receptor is not known. No base-level quality is on record; no much larger clone is a single base apart.

TCRdb lists the instrument as Illumina NovaSeq 6000. Using 5'RACE with constant-segment primers, TCRalpha and TCRbeta cDNA libraries were constructed, with sample barcodes and unique molecular identifiers added in the process. RNA was extracted from every sample with Trizol reagent. Library amplification was performed in two PCR steps, and a second sample barcode and Illumina TruSeq adapters were introduced in the second step. Sequencing of the libraries was done on an Illumina NovaSeq, producing 2 x 150 bp paired-end reads. As for the authors' bioinformatics: With migec v1.2.7, reads were demultiplexed and then collapsed into UMI-guided consensus sequences. Using mixcr v2.1.11, the UMI consensuses were aligned to TRA and TRB V and J templates and assembled into clonotypes. Expanded or contracted clonotypes were those called significant by both edgeR and NoisET, with noise models trained on biological replicates. edgeR calls used a false discovery rate-adjusted p below 0.01 and a log2 fold-change threshold of 1. PCA with hierarchical clustering of max-normalized trajectories of the 1000 most abundant clonotypes was used as exploratory dynamics analysis. Separately sequenced CD4+ and CD8+ repertoires were used to assign a CD4 or CD8 phenotype to each responding clone. TCRdb handled the public reads itself, with Q25 trimming in fastp and clone calling in MiXCR, and kept productive beta chains. Rows merge per CDR3 protein into single entries with the most common DNA and genes. The V and J calls were not made by the authors but by TCRdb's processing. Present in this sample are some 490,000 distinct CDR3 sequences, roughly 18% of which were seen just once. The ten largest clones capture approximately 13% of the sample.

The junction shows trimming of 2 bases on V and 4 bases on J, and the gene matches do not reach 3 bases of it. CDR1 SGHVS and CDR2 FNYEAQ were looked up in the germline V gene. Its CDR3 holds 15 amino acids, cysteine through phenylalanine. The CDR3 DNA has 45 bases and is translated from base 1. The research as a whole found: Some responding clones were found in pre-infection memory, which suggests that pre-existing cross-reactive memory T cells took part in the SARS-CoV-2 response. The second-wave clones that peaked on day 37 were not confirmed to be SARS-CoV-2 specific. Clones contracting from day 15 to 85 had balanced CD4/CD8 phenotypes, while a second wave expanding from day 15 to 37 was biased towards CD4+. Contracting CD4+ clones appeared mostly in the CM and EM memory subsets, whereas CD8+ clones were enriched in EMRA. Only two mild cases were covered by the study, and larger cohorts that include severe cases with pre-infection samples were considered necessary.

PBMCs were isolated by Ficoll-Paque density gradient centrifugation. The receptor chain draws on TRBV7-6 and TRBJ2-7; TRBD1 fits 12 bases in the junction. Sequencing was done on a sample of PBMCs or a T cell subset sorted from them (not recorded which). This TCR came from an adult woman who had mild COVID-19 (a few samples of this study predate the infection). The sample titles of this study are shuffled in the database, so cell type and time point are left out; the donor was told from shared clones. The nucleotide sequence is given as TGTGCCAGCAGCTTAATGGGACAGGGGGCTTACGAGCAGTACTTC. It translates to CASSLMGQGAYEQYF. Supplemented by the reference TRBV7-6 and TRBJ2-7 proteins around the CDR3, the complete variable domain is GAGVSQSPRYKVTKRGQDVALRCDPISGHVSLYWYRQALGQGPEFLTYFNYEAQQDKSGLPNDRFSAERPEGSISTLTIQRTEQRDSAMYRCASSLMGQGAYEQYFGPGTRLTVT.